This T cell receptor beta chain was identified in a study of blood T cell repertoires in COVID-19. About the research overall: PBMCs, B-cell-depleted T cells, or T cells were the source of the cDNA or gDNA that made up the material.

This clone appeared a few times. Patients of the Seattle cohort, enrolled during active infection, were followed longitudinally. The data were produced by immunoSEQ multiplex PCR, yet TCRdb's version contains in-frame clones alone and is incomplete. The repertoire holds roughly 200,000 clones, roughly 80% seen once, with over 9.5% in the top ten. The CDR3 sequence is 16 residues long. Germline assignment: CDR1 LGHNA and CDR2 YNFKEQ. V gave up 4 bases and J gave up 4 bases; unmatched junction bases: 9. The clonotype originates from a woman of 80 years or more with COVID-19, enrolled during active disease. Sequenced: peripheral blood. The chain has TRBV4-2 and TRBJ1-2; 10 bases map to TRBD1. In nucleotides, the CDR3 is TGTGCCAGCAGCCTCCAAGGGGGACAGGGGCTCTATGGCTACACCTTC. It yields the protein CASSLQGGQGLYGYTF.